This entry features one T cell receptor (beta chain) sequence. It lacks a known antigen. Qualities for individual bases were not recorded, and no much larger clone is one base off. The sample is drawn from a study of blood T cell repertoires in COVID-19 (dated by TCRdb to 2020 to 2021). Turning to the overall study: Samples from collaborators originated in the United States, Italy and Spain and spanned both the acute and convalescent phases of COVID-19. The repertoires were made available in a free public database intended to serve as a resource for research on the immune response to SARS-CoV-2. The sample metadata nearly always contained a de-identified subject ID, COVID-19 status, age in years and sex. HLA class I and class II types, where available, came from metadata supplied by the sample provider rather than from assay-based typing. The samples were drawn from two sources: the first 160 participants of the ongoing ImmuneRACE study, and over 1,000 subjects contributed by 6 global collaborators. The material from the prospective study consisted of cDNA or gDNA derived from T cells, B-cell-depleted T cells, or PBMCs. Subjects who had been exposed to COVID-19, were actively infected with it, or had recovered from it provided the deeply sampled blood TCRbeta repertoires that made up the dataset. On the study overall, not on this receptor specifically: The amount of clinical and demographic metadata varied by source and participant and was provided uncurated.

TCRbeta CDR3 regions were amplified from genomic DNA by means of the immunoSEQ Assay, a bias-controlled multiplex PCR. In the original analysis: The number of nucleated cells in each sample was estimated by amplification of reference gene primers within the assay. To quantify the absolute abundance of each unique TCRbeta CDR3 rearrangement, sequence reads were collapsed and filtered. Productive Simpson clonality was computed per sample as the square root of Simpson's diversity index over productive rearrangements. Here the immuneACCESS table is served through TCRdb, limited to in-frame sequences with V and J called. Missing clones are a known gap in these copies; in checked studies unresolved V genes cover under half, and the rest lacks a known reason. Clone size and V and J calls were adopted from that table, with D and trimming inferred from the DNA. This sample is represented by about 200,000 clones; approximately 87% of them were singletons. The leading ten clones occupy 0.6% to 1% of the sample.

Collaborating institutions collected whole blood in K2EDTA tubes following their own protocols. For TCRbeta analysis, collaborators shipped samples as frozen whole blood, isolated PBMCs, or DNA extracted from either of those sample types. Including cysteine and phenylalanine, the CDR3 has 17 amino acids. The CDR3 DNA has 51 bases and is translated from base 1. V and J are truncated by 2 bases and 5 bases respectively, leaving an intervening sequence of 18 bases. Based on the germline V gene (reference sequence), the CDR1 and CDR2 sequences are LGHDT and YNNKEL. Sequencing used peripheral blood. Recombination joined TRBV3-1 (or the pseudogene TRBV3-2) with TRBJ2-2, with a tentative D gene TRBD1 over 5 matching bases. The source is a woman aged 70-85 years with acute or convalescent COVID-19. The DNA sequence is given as TGTGCCAGCAGCCAAATGCCCGGTAGGGGCGGAACCGGGGAGCTGTTTTTT. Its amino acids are CASSQMPGRGGTGELFF.